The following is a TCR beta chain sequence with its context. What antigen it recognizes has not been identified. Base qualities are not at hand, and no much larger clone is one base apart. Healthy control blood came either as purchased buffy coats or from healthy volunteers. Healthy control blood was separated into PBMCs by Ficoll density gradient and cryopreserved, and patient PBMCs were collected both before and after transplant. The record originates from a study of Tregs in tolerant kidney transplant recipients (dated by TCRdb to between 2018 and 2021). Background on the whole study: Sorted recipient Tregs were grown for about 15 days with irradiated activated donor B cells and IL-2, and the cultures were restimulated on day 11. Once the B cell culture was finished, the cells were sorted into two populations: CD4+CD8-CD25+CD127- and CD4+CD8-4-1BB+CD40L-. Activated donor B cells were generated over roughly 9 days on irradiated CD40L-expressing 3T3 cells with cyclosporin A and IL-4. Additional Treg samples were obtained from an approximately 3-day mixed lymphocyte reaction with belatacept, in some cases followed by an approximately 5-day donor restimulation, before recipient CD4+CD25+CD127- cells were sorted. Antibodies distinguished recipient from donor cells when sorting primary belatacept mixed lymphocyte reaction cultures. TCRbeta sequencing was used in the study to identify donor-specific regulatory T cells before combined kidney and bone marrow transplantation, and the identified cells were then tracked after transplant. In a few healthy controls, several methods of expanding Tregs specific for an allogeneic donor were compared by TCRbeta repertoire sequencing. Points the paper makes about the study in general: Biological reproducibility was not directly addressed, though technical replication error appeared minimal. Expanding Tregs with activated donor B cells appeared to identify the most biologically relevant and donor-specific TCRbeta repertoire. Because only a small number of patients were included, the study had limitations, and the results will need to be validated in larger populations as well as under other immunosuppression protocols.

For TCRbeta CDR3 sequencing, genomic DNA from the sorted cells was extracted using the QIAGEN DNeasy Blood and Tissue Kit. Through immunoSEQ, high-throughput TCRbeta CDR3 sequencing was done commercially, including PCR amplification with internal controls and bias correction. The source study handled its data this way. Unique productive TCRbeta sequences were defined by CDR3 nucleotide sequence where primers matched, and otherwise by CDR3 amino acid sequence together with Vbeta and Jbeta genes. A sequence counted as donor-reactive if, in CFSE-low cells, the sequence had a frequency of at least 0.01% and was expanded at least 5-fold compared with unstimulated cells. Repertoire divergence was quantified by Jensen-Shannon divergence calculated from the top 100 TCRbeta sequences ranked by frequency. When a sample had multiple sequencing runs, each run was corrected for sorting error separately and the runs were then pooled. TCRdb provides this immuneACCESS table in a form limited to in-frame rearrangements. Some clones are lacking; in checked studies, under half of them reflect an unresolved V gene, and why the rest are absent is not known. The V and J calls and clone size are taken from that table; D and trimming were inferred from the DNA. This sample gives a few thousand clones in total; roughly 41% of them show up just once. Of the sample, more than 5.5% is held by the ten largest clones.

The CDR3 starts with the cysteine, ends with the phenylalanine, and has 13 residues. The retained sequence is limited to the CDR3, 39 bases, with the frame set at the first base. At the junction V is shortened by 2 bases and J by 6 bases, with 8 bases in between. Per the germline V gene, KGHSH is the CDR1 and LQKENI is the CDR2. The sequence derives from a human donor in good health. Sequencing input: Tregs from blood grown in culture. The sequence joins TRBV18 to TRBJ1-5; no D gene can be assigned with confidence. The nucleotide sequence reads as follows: TGTGCCAGCTCACCAGGAGAAATTCAGCCCCAGCATTTT. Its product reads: CASSPGEIQPQHF. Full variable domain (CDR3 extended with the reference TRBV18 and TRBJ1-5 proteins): NAGVMQNPRHLVRRRGQEARLRCSPMKGHSHVYWYRQLPEEGLKFMVYLQKENIIDESGMPKERFSAEFPKEGPSILRIQQVVRGDSAAYFCASSPGEIQPQHFGDGTRLSIL.